This T cell receptor beta chain was found in a study of blood T cell repertoires in COVID-19. Study-wide background: Italy, Spain and the United States were the sources of the convalescent and acute COVID-19 samples.

CDR1 and CDR2 from the germline V gene are SGDLS and YYNGEE. J gave up 5 bases and V 0 bases, and 9 bases lay outside the gene matches. The CDR3 spans 16 residues. Authors' analysis steps: Amplified reference gene primers provided the basis for estimating nucleated cell counts. Using immunoSEQ multiplex PCR, the repertoire was profiled, and TCRdb retains in-frame clones only, with some absent. V, J and clone size derive from that table, while D and trimming were established from the DNA sequence. The sample includes over 200,000 clones, 75% to 90% seen only once; the top ten take less than 3.5%. Patients at the Seattle site were enrolled during active infection and followed longitudinally.

This sequence was found in a man between 25 and 39 years old with COVID-19, enrolled during active disease. This sequence joins TRBV9 and TRBJ2-5, with 8 bases fitting TRBD2. The material sequenced was peripheral blood. CDR3 in DNA: TGTGCCAGCAGCGTAGGCAGCGGGGGAGGTAGCGAGACCCAGTACTTC. Translating gives CASSVGSGGGSETQYF.